This T cell receptor beta chain was found in a study of Ad26.COV2.S vaccination and SARS-CoV-2 variants. Looking at the study overall: Participants got Ad26.COV2.S intramuscularly, once or twice 56 days apart. General study findings and limits: There was reportedly substantial breadth in spike-specific CD8+ and CD4+ T cell responses after vaccination.

The treatment denotes: 19 received Ad26.COV2.S at low or high dose, single or two shots; several received placebo; per-sample allocation not given. Sample collection was performed on day 63 after the first vaccine or placebo injection. CDR1 and CDR2 from the germline V gene are SGHAT and FQNNGV. After removal of 1 base from V and 10 bases from J, the junction contained 2 bases not matched to a gene. The CDR3 runs 14 residues. Comments on this clone: Its antigen is unknown.

Method: immunoSEQ multiplex PCR; TCRdb's copy keeps in-frame clones and lacks some. The sample includes about 420,000 clones, roughly 90% of them seen just once. The source was peripheral blood, collected in a trial of Ad26.COV2.S vaccine versus placebo. The chain joins TRBV11-2 to TRBJ1-6; 9 nucleotides agree with TRBD1. The receptor's source is a person aged 18-60 years who received the Ad26.COV2.S COVID-19 vaccine or a placebo. The CDR3 DNA sequence: TGTGCCAGCAGCTTAGGGGACAGGGTCTCACCCCTCCACTTT. It specifies CASSLGDRVSPLHF.